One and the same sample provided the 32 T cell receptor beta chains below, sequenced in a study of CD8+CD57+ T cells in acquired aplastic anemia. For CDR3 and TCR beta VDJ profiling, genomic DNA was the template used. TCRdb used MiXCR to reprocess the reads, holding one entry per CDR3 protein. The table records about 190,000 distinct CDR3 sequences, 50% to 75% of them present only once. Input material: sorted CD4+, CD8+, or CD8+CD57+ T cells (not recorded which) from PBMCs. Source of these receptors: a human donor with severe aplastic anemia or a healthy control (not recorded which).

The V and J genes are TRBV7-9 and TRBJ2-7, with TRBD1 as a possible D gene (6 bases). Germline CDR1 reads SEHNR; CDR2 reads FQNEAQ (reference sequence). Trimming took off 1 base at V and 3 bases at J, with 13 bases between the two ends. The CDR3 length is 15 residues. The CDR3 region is CASSLEGTSNYEQYF. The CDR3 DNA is TGTGCCAGCAGCTTAGAAGGGACATCCAACTACGAGCAGTACTTC.

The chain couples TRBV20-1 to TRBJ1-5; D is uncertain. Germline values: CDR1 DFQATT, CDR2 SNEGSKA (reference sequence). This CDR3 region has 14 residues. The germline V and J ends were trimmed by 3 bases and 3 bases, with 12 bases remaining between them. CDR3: CSARGFGNNQPQHF. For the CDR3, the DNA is TGCAGTGCTAGGGGATTTGGCAACAATCAGCCCCAGCATTTT.

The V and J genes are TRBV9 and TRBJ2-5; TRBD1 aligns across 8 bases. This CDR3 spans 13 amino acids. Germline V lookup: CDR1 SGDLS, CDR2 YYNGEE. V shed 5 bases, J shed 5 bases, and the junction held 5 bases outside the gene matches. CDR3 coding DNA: TGTGCCAGCAGTCAACAGGGGGAGGAGACCCAGTACTTC. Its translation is CASSQQGEETQYF.

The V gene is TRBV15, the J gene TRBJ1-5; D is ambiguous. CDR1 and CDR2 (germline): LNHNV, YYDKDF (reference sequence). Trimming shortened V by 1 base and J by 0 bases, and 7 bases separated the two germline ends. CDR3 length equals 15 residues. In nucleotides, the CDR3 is TGTGCCACCAGCAGAGGTGGGATTAGCAATCAGCCCCAGCATTTT. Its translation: CATSRGGISNQPQHF.

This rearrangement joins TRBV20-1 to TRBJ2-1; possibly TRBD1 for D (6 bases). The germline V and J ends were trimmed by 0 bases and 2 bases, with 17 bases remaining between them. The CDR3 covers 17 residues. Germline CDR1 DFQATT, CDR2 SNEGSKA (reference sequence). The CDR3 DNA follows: TGCAGTGCTAGAGACAGGGAAGGGACACCAACCTACAATGAGCAGTTCTTC. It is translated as CSARDREGTPTYNEQFF.

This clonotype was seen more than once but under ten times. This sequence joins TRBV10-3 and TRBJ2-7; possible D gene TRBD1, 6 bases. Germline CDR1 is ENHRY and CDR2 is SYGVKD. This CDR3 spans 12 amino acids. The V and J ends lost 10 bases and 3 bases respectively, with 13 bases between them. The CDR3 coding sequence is TGTGCCACCCAAAAACAGGGCTACGAGCAGTACTTC. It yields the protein CATQKQGYEQYF.

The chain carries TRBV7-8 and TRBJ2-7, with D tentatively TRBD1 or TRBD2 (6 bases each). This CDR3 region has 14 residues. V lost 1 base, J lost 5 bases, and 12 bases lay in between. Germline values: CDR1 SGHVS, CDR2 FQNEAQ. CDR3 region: CASSLGGGLNEQYF. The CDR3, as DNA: TGTGCCAGCAGCTTAGGTGGGGGGCTAAACGAGCAGTACTTC. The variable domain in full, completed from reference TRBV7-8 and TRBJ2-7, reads GAGVSQSPRYKVAKRGQDVALRCDPISGHVSLFWYQQALGQGPEFLTYFQNEAQLDKSGLPSDRFFAERPEGSVSTLKIQRTQQEDSAVYLCASSLGGGLNEQYFGPGTRLTVT.

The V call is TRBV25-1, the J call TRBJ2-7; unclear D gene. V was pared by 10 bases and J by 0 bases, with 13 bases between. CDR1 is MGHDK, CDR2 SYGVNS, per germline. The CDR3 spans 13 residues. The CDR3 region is CANSIYSSYEQYF. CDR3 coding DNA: TGTGCCAATTCCATTTACAGCTCCTACGAGCAGTACTTC.

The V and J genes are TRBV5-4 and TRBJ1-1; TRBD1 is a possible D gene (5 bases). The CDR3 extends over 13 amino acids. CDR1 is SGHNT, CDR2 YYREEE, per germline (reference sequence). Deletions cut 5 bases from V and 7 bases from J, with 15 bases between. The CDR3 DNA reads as TGTGCCAGCAGGGACCGGGACGTGAATGAAGCTTTCTTT. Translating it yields CASRDRDVNEAFF.

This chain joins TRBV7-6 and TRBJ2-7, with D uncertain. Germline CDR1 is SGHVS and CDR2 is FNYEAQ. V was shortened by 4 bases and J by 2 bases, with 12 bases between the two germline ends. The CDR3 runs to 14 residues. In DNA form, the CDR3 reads TGTGCCAGCAGCTCCTCTGCCATGACCTACGAGCAGTACTTC. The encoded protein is CASSSSAMTYEQYF.

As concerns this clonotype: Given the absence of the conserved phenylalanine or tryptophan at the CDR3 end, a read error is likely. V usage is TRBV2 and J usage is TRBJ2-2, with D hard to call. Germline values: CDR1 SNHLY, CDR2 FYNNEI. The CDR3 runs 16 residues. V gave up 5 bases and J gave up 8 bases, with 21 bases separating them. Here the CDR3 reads CASSSPYIEFLGELFS. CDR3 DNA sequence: TGTGCCAGCAGTTCTCCGTACATCGAATTTTTGGGGGAGCTGTTTTCT.

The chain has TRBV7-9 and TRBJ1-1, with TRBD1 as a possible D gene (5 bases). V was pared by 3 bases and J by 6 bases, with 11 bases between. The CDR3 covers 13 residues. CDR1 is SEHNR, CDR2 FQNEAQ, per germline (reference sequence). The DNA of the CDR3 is TGTGCCAGCAGCTTGGACGGGGCGCCTGAAGCTTTCTTT. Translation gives CASSLDGAPEAFF. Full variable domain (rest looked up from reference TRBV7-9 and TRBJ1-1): DTGVSQNPRHKITKRGQNVTFRCDPISEHNRLYWYRQTLGQGPEFLTYFQNEAQLEKSRLLSDRFSAERPKGSFSTLEIQRTEQGDSAMYLCASSLDGAPEAFFGQGTRLTVV.

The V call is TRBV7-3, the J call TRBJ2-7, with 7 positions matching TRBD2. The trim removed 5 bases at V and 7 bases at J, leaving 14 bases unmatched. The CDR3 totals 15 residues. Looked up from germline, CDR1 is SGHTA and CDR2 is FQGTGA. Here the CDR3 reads CASSLNFAGAEEQYF. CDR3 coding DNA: TGTGCCAGCAGCCTCAACTTTGCGGGAGCGGAAGAGCAGTACTTC.

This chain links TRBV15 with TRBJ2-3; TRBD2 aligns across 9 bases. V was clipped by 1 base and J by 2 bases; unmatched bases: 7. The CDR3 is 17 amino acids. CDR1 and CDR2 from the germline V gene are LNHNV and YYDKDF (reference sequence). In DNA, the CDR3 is TGTGCCACCAGCAGAGTGGCTAGCGGGACTCCCACAGATACGCAGTATTTT. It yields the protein CATSRVASGTPTDTQYF.

The CDR3 DNA sequence: TGTGCCAGCAGAAGGAATGAGGGGGGCTACGAGCAGTACTTC. Encoded protein: CASRRNEGGYEQYF. The chain is built from TRBV2 and TRBJ2-7; D assignment may be TRBD1 or TRBD2 (6 bases each). Germline CDR1 is SNHLY and CDR2 is FYNNEI. The CDR3 contains 14 residues. Trimming took off 6 bases at V and 3 bases at J, with 15 bases between the two ends.

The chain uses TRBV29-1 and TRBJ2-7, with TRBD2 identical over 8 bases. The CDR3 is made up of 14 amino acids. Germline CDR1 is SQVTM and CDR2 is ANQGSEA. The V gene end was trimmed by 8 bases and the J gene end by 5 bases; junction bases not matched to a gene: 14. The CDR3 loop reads CSLGGRGGWNEQYF. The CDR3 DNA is TGCAGCCTCGGGGGACGGGGGGGCTGGAACGAGCAGTACTTC.

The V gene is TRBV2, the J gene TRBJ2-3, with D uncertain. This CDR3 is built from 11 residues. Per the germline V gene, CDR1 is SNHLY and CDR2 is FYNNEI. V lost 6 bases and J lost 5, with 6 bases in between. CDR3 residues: CASSLLDTQYF. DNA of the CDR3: TGTGCCAGCAGCCTGCTAGATACGCAGTATTTT. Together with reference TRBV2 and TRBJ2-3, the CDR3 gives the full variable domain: EPEVTQTPSHQVTQMGQEVILRCVPISNHLYFYWYRQILGQKVEFLVSFYNNEISEKSEIFDDQFSVERPDGSNFTLKIRSTKLEDSAMYFCASSLLDTQYFGPGTRLTVL.

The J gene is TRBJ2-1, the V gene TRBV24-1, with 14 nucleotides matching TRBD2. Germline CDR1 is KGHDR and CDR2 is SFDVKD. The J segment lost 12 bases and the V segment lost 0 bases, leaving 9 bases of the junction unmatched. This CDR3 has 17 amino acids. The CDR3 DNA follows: TGTGCCACCAGTGATTTGGGCAGGACTAGCGGGAGGATCGGGCAGTTCTTC. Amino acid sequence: CATSDLGRTSGRIGQFF.

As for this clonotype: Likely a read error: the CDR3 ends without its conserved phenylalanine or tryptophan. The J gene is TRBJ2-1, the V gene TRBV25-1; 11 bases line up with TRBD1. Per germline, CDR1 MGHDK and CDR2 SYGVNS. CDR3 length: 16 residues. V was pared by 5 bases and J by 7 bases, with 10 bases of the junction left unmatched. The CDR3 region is CASSYEAGTGGNEQFL. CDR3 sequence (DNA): TGTGCCAGCAGTTACGAGGCCGGGACAGGGGGGAATGAGCAGTTCCTC.

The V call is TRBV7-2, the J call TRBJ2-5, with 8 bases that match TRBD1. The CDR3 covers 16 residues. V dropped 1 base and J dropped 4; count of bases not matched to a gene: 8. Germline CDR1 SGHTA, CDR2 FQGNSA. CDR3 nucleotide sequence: TGTGCCAGCAGCTTAGATCCAGGGGGCATCGGAGAGACCCAGTACTTC. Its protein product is CASSLDPGGIGETQYF.

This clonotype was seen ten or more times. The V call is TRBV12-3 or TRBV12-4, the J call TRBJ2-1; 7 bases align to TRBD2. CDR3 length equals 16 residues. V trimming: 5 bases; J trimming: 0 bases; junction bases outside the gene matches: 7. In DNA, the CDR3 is TGTGCCAGCAGTCATCAGAGCGGGGACTCCTACAATGAGCAGTTCTTC. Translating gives CASSHQSGDSYNEQFF.

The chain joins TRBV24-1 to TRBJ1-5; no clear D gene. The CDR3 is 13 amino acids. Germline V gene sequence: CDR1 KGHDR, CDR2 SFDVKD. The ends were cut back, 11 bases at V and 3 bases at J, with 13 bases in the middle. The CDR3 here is CASRRTANQPQHF. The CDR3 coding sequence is TGTGCCAGTCGAAGGACGGCCAATCAGCCCCAGCATTTT.

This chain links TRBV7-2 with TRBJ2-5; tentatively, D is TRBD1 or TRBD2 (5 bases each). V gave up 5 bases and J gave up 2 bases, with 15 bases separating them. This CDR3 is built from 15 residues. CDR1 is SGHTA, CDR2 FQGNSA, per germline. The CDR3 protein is CASSPPGRSQETQYF. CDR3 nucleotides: TGTGCCAGCAGCCCCCCGGGACGGTCGCAAGAGACCCAGTACTTC.

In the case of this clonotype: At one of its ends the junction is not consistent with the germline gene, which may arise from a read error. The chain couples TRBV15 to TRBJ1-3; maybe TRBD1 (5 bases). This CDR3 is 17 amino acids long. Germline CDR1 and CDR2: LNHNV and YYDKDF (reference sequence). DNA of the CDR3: TGTGCCACCAGCAGAGACACGGGGCACCTCTCTAGAAACACCATATATTTT. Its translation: CATSRDTGHLSRNTIYF. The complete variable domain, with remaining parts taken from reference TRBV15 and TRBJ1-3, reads DAMVIQNPRYQVTQFGKPVTLSCSQTLNHNVMYWYQQKSSQAPKLLFHYYDKDFNNEADTPDNFQSRRPNTSFCFLDIRSPGLGDTAMYLCATSRDTGHLSRNTIYFGEGSWLTVV.

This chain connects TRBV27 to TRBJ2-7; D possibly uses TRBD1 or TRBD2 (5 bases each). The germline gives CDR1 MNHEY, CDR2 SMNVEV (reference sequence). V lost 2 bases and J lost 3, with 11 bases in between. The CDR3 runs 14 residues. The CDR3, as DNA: TGTGCCAGCAGTTTAACGAGAGGGGACTACGAGCAGTACTTC. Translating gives CASSLTRGDYEQYF.

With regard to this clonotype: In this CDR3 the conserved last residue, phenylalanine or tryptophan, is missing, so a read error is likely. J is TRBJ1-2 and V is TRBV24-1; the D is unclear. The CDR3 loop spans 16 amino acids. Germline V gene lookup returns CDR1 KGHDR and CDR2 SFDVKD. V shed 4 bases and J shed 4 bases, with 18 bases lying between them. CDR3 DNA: TGTGCCACCAGTGACCCCCTGCGGAGACAATCCTATGGCTACACCCTC. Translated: CATSDPLRRQSYGYTL.

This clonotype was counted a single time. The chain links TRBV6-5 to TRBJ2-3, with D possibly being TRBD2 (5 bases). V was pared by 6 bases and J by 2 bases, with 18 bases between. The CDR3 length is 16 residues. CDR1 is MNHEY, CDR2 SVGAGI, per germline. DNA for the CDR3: TGTGCCAGCAGCTCGGGGTTGGGTCAGTACACAGATACGCAGTATTTT. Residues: CASSSGLGQYTDTQYF.

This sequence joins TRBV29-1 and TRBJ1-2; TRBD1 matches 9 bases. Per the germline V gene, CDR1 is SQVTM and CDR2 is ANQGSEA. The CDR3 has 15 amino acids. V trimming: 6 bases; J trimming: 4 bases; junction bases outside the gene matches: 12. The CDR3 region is CSVLLQMTGGYGYTF. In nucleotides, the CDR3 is TGCAGCGTCCTCTTACAGATGACAGGGGGCTATGGCTACACCTTC.

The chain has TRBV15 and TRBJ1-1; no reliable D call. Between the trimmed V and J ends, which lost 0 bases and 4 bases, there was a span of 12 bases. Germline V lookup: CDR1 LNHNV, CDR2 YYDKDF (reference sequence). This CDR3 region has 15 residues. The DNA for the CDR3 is TGTGCCACCAGCAGAGATGTTGAGGGAAGCACTGAAGCTTTCTTT. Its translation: CATSRDVEGSTEAFF. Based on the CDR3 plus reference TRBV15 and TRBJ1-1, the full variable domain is DAMVIQNPRYQVTQFGKPVTLSCSQTLNHNVMYWYQQKSSQAPKLLFHYYDKDFNNEADTPDNFQSRRPNTSFCFLDIRSPGLGDTAMYLCATSRDVEGSTEAFFGQGTRLTVV.

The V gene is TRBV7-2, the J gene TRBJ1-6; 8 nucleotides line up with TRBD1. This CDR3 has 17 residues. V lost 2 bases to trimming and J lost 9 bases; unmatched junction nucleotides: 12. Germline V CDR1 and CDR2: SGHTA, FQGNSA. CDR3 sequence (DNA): TGTGCCAGCAGCTTAAACCCTTTGACAGGGGAAGGTTCACCCCTCCACTTT. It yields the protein CASSLNPLTGEGSPLHF.

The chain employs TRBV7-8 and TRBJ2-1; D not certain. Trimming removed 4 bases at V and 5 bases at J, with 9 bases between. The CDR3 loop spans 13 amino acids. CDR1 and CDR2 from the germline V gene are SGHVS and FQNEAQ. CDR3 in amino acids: CASSSEHNNEQFF. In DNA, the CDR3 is TGTGCCAGCAGCTCCGAGCATAACAATGAGCAGTTCTTC.

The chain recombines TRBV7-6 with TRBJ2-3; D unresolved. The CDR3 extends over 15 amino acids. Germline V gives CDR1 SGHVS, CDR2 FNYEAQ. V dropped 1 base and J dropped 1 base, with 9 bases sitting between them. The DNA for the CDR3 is TGTGCCAGCAGCTTAGTGATTGGGGGCACAGATACGCAGTATTTT. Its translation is CASSLVIGGTDTQYF.